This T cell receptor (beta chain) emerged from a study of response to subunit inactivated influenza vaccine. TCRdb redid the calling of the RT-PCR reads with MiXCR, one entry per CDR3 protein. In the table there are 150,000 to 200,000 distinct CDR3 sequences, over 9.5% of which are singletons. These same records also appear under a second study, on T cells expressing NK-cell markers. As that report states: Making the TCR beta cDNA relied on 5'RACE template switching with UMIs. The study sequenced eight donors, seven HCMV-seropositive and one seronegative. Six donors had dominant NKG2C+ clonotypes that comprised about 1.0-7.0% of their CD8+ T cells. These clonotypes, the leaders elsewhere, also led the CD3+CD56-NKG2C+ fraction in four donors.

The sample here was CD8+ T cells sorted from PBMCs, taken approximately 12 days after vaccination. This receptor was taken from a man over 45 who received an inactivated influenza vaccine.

The CDR3 DNA sequence: TGTGCCAGCAGCTTAACTTTAGCGGGAGTGTCTTCCCGCGAGACCCAGTACTTC. This sequence encodes CASSLTLAGVSSRETQYF. V gene TRBV7-6 combines with J gene TRBJ2-5, with 9 bases that match TRBD2. Trimming at V came to 2 bases and at J to 5 bases, leaving 15 bases not matched to a gene. Germline CDR1 SGHVS, CDR2 FNYEAQ. The CDR3 length is 18 residues. Full variable domain (remainder filled in from reference TRBV7-6 and TRBJ2-5): GAGVSQSPRYKVTKRGQDVALRCDPISGHVSLYWYRQALGQGPEFLTYFNYEAQQDKSGLPNDRFSAERPEGSISTLTIQRTEQRDSAMYRCASSLTLAGVSSRETQYFGPGTRLLVL.